This TCR beta chain was retrieved from a study of blood T cell repertoires in COVID-19. Original processing notes: Reference gene primer amplification gave nucleated cell count estimates. This table comes from immunoSEQ multiplex PCR, and its TCRdb copy is limited to in-frame clones, with some not included. The V and J calls and clone size are taken from that table; D and trimming were inferred from the DNA. The sample shows 70,000 to 100,000 clones, around 90% of them seen only once. V lost 8 bases and J lost 2; bases outside the gene matches: 9. This CDR3 is 15 amino acids long. Germline assignment: CDR1 MNHEY and CDR2 SVGAGI.

This TCR derives from a woman aged 70-85 years with acute or convalescent COVID-19. Material for sequencing was peripheral blood. V is TRBV6-5 and J is TRBJ2-7; TRBD1 agrees at 10 bases. CDR3 sequence: CASPGTGVGAYEQYF. DNA of the CDR3: TGTGCCAGCCCCGGGACAGGGGTTGGGGCCTACGAGCAGTACTTC.